The rows below give T cell receptor beta chains drawn from one sample of a study of T cells in Graves' hyperthyroidism and ophthalmopathy. TCRdb passed the multiplex PCR reads through MiXCR, listing each CDR3 protein once. The data contain 640,000 or so distinct CDR3 sequences, approximately 14% of them seen just once; the ten biggest clones take up roughly 7.1%. Source material: blood. Every receptor here comes from a woman aged 18-29 years with Graves' ophthalmopathy. Both conserved end residues are part of each CDR3. The D gene is left open where the match is weak. The size field is filled for only some rows; it gives once, few, many or a size class.

TRBD2	TRBV20-1	TRBJ2-7	-	CSARDPGTSGSLSTYEQYF	TGCAGTGCTAGAGATCCCGGGACTAGCGGGAGCTTGTCCACCTACGAGCAGTACTTC
TRBD1	TRBV20-1	TRBJ2-7	many	CSASDRGYEQYF	TGCAGTGCTAGTGACAGGGGGTACGAGCAGTACTTC
TRBD2	TRBV5-1	TRBJ2-1	many	CASSFLTTSGRGYNEQFF	TGCGCCAGCAGCTTCCTGACAACAAGCGGGAGGGGGTACAATGAGCAGTTCTTC
TRBD2	TRBV2	TRBJ2-1	many	CASSEKTSGRRNEQFF	TGTGCCAGCAGTGAAAAGACTAGCGGGAGGAGAAATGAGCAGTTCTTC
TRBD2	TRBV6-1	TRBJ2-1	-	CASSTPSGRIYNEQFF	TGTGCCAGCAGTACCCCTAGCGGGAGGATCTACAATGAGCAGTTCTTC
TRBD2	TRBV27	TRBJ2-3	many	CASLLYAGATDTQYF	TGTGCCAGCCTTCTTTATGCGGGAGCCACAGATACGCAGTATTTT
-	TRBV28	TRBJ1-2	many	CASSFLGGGYTF	TGTGCCAGCAGTTTTCTGGGGGGCGGCTACACCTTC
-	TRBV3-2	TRBJ2-1	-	CASLTEYYNEQFF	TGTGCCAGCTTGACAGAATACTACAATGAGCAGTTCTTC
TRBD2	TRBV10-3	TRBJ2-5	-	CAISETGTSGFKETQYF	TGTGCCATCAGTGAGACGGGGACTAGCGGGTTTAAAGAGACCCAGTACTTC
-	TRBV7-8	TRBJ2-7	few	CASSLVGLGRFYEQYF	TGTGCCAGCAGCTTAGTGGGTTTAGGCAGGTTCTACGAGCAGTACTTC
-	TRBV7-6	TRBJ1-1	many	CASSLAPWEPNTEAFF	TGTGCCAGCAGCTTAGCGCCTTGGGAACCTAACACTGAAGCTTTCTTT
-	TRBV7-2	TRBJ2-6	-	CASSQEGRSWGANVLTF	TGTGCCAGCAGCCAAGAAGGGCGCTCCTGGGGGGCCAACGTCCTGACTTTC
-	TRBV12-3/TRBV12-4	TRBJ2-1	many	CASTLSRSYNEQFF	TGTGCCAGCACTCTATCTAGGAGTTACAATGAGCAGTTCTTC
TRBD2	TRBV6-1	TRBJ2-7	-	CASSPTLAGGPYEQYF	TGTGCCAGCAGCCCCACCTTAGCGGGAGGGCCCTACGAGCAGTACTTC
-	TRBV11-3	TRBJ2-3	many	CASSLDPGLGADAQYF	TGTGCCAGCAGCTTAGATCCGGGTCTCGGCGCAGATGCGCAGTATTTT
TRBD1	TRBV6-1	TRBJ1-1	many	CASSVGTGDTEAFF	TGTGCCAGCAGTGTGGGGACAGGGGACACTGAAGCTTTCTTT
TRBD1	TRBV28	TRBJ1-2	few	CASSFLGTGAYGYTF	TGTGCCAGCAGTTTCCTAGGGACAGGGGCGTATGGCTACACCTTC
-	TRBV28	TRBJ2-7	many	CASTTSPSYEQYF	TGTGCCAGCACAACTAGTCCATCCTACGAGCAGTACTTC
TRBD1	TRBV11-3	TRBJ2-7	-	CASSTPGQPDNEQYF	TGTGCCAGCAGCACCCCGGGACAGCCCGACAATGAGCAGTACTTC
TRBD2	TRBV6-1	TRBJ2-1	many	CASSRSGSFTNEQFF	TGTGCCAGCAGTCGTAGCGGGAGCTTTACGAATGAGCAGTTCTTC
-	TRBV30	TRBJ2-4	many	CAWTRWGEGKNIQYF	TGTGCCTGGACCCGATGGGGGGAAGGCAAAAACATTCAGTACTTC
-	TRBV2	TRBJ2-7	many	CASRHQGSYEQYF	TGTGCCAGCAGACACCAGGGTTCCTACGAGCAGTACTTC
TRBD1	TRBV4-2	TRBJ2-1	many	CASSQDRGTGMDEQFF	TGTGCCAGCAGCCAAGATAGGGGGACAGGGATGGATGAGCAGTTCTTC
-	TRBV3-1	TRBJ1-1	many	CASSQPPRNTEAFF	TGTGCCAGCAGCCAGCCCCCAAGGAACACTGAAGCTTTCTTT
-	TRBV4-1	TRBJ1-2	-	CASSQDREGGYGYTF	TGCGCCAGCAGCCAAGACCGGGAAGGAGGCTATGGCTACACCTTC
TRBD1	TRBV7-2	TRBJ1-1	many	CASSPMTGGSITEAFF	TGTGCCAGCAGCCCAATGACAGGGGGCTCGATCACTGAAGCTTTCTTT
-	TRBV2	TRBJ1-3	many	CASGEQITPGNTIYF	TGTGCCAGCGGAGAACAGATAACCCCTGGAAACACCATATATTTT
TRBD2	TRBV7-8	TRBJ2-1	many	CASRATSGRAGNEQFF	TGTGCCAGCAGAGCTACTAGCGGGAGGGCTGGCAATGAGCAGTTCTTC
-	TRBV20-1	TRBJ2-5	many	CSARGLETQYF	TGCAGTGCTAGAGGTTTGGAGACCCAGTACTTC
TRBD2	TRBV28	TRBJ2-7	many	CASSPGTSGSIYEQYF	TGTGCCAGCAGTCCAGGGACTAGCGGGAGTATCTACGAGCAGTACTTC
TRBD2	TRBV18	TRBJ2-1	-	CASSPVAGAGNEQFF	TGTGCCAGCTCACCCGTAGCGGGAGCGGGTAATGAGCAGTTCTTC